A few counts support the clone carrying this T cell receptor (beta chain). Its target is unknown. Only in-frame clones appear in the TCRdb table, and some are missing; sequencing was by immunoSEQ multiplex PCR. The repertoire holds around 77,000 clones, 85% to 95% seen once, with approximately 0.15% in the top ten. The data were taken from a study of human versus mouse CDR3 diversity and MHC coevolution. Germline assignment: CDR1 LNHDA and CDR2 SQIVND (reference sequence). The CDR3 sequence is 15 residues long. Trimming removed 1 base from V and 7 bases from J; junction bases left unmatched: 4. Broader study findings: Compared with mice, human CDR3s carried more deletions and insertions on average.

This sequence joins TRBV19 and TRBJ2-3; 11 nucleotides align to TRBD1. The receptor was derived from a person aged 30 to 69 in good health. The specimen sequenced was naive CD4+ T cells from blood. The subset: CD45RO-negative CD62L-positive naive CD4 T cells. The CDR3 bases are TGTGCCAGTAGTATAGTGGGACAGGGGGGAAATACGCAGTATTTT. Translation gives CASSIVGQGGNTQYF.